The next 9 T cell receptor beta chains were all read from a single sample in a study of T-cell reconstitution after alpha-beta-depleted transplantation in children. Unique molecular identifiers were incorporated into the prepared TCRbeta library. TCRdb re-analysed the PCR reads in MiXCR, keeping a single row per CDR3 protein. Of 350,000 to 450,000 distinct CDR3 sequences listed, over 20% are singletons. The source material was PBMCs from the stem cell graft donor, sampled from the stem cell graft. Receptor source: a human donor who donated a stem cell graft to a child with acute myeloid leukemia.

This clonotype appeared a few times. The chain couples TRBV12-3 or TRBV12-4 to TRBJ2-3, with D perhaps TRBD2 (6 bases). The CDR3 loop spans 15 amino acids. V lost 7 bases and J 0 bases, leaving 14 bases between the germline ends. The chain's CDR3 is CASKRLAPSTDTQYF. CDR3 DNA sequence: TGTGCCAGCAAGAGGCTAGCGCCTAGCACAGATACGCAGTATTTT.

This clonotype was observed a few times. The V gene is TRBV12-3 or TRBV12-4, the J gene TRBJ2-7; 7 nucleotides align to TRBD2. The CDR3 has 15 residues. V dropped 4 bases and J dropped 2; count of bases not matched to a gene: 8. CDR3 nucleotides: TGTGCCAGCAGTTCGCGGGACTACCGCCCCTACGAGCAGTACTTC. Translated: CASSSRDYRPYEQYF.

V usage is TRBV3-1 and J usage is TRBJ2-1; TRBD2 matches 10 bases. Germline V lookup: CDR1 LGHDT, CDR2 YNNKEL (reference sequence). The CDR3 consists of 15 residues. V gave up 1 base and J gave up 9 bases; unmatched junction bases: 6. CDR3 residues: CASSQVSGRAAEQFF. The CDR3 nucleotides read TGTGCCAGCAGCCAAGTAAGCGGGAGGGCCGCTGAGCAGTTCTTC.

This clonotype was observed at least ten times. CDR3 protein: CSVVVLSNTDTQYF. CDR3 nucleotides: TGCAGCGTTGTTGTCCTCTCGAACACAGATACGCAGTATTTT. The chain combines TRBV29-1 with TRBJ2-3; unclear D gene. The CDR3 has 14 amino acids. Trimming stripped 4 bases from V and 2 bases from J, with 13 bases between. Looked up from germline, CDR1 is SQVTM and CDR2 is ANQGSEA.

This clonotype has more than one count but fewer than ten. CDR3 DNA sequence: TGTGCCAGCAGCCCTGTTCGGGGGATCGTCTACGAGCAGTACTTC. This sequence encodes CASSPVRGIVYEQYF. The chain uses TRBV28 and TRBJ2-7; D might be TRBD2 (6 bases). The CDR3 sequence is 15 residues long. Germline loops: CDR1 MDHEN, CDR2 SYDVKM. V lost 6 bases, J lost 3 bases, and 18 bases lay in between.

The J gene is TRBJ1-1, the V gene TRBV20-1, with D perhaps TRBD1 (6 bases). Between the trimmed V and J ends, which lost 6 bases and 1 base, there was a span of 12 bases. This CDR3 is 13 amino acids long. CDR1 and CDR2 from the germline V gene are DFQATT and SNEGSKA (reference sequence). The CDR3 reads CSARTQGNTEAFF. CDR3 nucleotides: TGCAGTGCGCGGACACAGGGGAACACTGAAGCTTTCTTT.

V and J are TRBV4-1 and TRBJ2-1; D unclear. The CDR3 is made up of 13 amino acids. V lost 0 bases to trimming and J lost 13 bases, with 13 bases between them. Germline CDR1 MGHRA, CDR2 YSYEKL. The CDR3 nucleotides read TGCGCCAGCAGCCAAGATTTGGTGGGTAATCAGTTCTTC. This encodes CASSQDLVGNQFF.

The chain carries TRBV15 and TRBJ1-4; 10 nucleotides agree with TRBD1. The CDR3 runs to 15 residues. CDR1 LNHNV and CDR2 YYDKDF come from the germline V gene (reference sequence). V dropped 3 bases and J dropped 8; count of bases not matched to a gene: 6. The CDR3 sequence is CATSRTGGLGEKLFF. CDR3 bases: TGTGCCACCAGCAGGACAGGGGGCTTGGGGGAAAAACTGTTTTTT. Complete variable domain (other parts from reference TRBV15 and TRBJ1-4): DAMVIQNPRYQVTQFGKPVTLSCSQTLNHNVMYWYQQKSSQAPKLLFHYYDKDFNNEADTPDNFQSRRPNTSFCFLDIRSPGLGDTAMYLCATSRTGGLGEKLFFGSGTQLSVL.

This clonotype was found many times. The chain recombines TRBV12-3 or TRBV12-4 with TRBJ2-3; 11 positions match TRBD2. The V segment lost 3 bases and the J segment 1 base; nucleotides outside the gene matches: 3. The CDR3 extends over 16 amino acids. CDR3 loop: CASSFEGLAGTDTQYF. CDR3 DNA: TGTGCCAGCAGTTTCGAGGGACTAGCGGGCACAGATACGCAGTATTTT.